Listed below are T cell receptor beta chains from one sample, sequenced in a study of T cell repertoires in cytomegalovirus infection. TCRdb reprocessed the reads with MiXCR, giving one entry per CDR3 protein. The table records under 450,000 distinct CDR3 sequences, about 34% of them present only once. These receptors have no identified antigens. Sequenced material: cultured PBMCs, taken from culture after CMV antigen stimulation. Receptors originate from a human donor in good health (CMV status not recorded). Some clones in this sample may be carry-over from other donors' samples. The CDR3 runs from the conserved cysteine through the conserved F or W. A D gene is named only where the DNA matches it firmly. Where a row states a size, it is once, few, many or the class of an expanded clone; other rows omit it.

V	size	J	D	CDR3	DNA
TRBV7-9	few	TRBJ2-6	NA	CASSLGQANVLTF	TGTGCCAGCAGCTTGGGACAGGCCAACGTCCTGACTTTC
TRBV11-1	few	TRBJ1-1	NA	CASSIRLDEAFF	TGTGCCAGCAGCATTCGCCTCGATGAAGCTTTCTTT
TRBV19	few	TRBJ1-1	NA	CASSIDRMNTEAFF	TGTGCCAGTAGTATAGATAGGATGAACACTGAAGCTTTCTTT
TRBV7-2	many	TRBJ2-7	NA	CASSPQGEQYF	TGTGCCAGCAGCCCCCAAGGCGAGCAGTACTTC
TRBV11-2	NA	TRBJ1-1	NA	CASRYDSYTEAFF	TGTGCCAGCCGTTATGACAGTTACACTGAAGCGTTCTTT
TRBV28	NA	TRBJ2-7	NA	CASSQLPGYEQYF	TGTGCCAGCAGTCAACTGCCAGGGTACGAGCAGTACTTC
TRBV27	NA	TRBJ2-6	TRBD1	CASSRQGPGANVLTF	TGTGCCAGCAGTAGACAGGGACCCGGGGCCAACGTCCTGACTTTC
TRBV2	NA	TRBJ1-2	NA	CASSERGSGYTF	TGTGCCAGCAGTGAAAGGGGTAGTGGCTACACCTTC
TRBV7-2	few	TRBJ2-1	TRBD2	CASSPSLAGGLVEQFF	TGTGCCAGCAGCCCCTCTCTAGCGGGAGGTCTCGTTGAGCAGTTCTTC
TRBV7-2	few	TRBJ2-1	NA	CASSAQVEQFF	TGTGCCAGCAGCGCGCAGGTTGAGCAGTTCTTC
TRBV12-3/TRBV12-4	NA	TRBJ2-1	TRBD2	CASIAGVMFF	TGTGCCAGCATCGCGGGAGTTATGTTCTTC
TRBV7-8	NA	TRBJ2-1	NA	CASSLVPARWLF	TGTGCCAGCAGCTTAGTTCCGGCTAGATGGCTCTTC
TRBV7-6	few	TRBJ1-1	NA	CASSLQEGNTEAFF	TGTGCCAGCAGCTTACAGGAAGGGAACACTGAAGCTTTCTTT
TRBV28	NA	TRBJ1-6	NA	CASSFSGWGNSPLHF	TGTGCCAGCAGTTTTTCGGGCTGGGGGAATTCACCCCTCCACTTT
TRBV28	NA	TRBJ1-1	NA	CASSLGWSEAFF	TGTGCCAGCAGTTTAGGCTGGTCAGAAGCTTTCTTT
TRBV5-1	NA	TRBJ2-1	NA	CASSLSHRGSSYNEQFF	TGCGCCAGCAGCTTGAGTCACCGCGGAAGCTCCTACAATGAGCAGTTCTTC
TRBV6-2/TRBV6-3	NA	TRBJ1-1	TRBD1	CASNRGPGQGPPKAFF	TGTGCCAGCAACCGGGGGCCTGGACAGGGACCTCCGAAAGCTTTCTTT
TRBV28	few	TRBJ1-5	NA	CASSFHGNQPQHF	TGTGCCAGCAGTTTTCACGGTAATCAGCCCCAGCATTTT
TRBV19	NA	TRBJ2-7	NA	CASSIDFRTTYEQYF	TGTGCCAGTAGTATAGATTTCCGCACGACCTACGAGCAGTACTTC
TRBV19	once	TRBJ1-5	NA	CASRRSWVREPQHF	TGTGCCAGTAGGAGGTCATGGGTCCGAGAGCCCCAGCATTTT
TRBV12-3/TRBV12-4	NA	TRBJ2-3	TRBD2	CASSSMASGFSTDTQYF	TGTGCCAGCAGTTCCATGGCTAGCGGGTTCAGCACAGATACGCAGTATTTT
TRBV4-3	NA	TRBJ2-4	NA	CATIMGLRNIQYF	TGCGCCACCATCATGGGGCTGAGAAACATTCAGTACTTC
TRBV5-4	NA	TRBJ1-1	TRBD1	CASSLGRGLTEAFF	TGTGCCAGCAGTCTGGGCAGGGGGCTCACTGAAGCTTTCTTT
TRBV19	NA	TRBJ2-2	TRBD1	CASTPWDRGDTGELFF	TGTGCCAGTACCCCATGGGACAGGGGTGACACCGGGGAGCTGTTTTTT
TRBV7-9	NA	TRBJ2-2	NA	CASSHRPRANTGELFF	TGTGCCAGCAGTCATCGGCCCAGAGCGAACACCGGGGAGCTGTTTTTT
TRBV28	NA	TRBJ2-7	NA	CASSPLAYSSYEQYF	TGTGCCAGCAGCCCGCTAGCGTACAGCTCCTACGAGCAGTACTTC
TRBV7-2	many	TRBJ1-1	NA	CASSRSRVYTEAFF	TGTGCCAGCAGCCGCAGCAGGGTATACACTGAAGCTTTCTTT
TRBV6-1	NA	TRBJ2-4	NA	CASSDLGWVAKNIQYF	TGTGCCAGCAGTGATCTGGGGTGGGTAGCCAAAAACATTCAGTACTTC